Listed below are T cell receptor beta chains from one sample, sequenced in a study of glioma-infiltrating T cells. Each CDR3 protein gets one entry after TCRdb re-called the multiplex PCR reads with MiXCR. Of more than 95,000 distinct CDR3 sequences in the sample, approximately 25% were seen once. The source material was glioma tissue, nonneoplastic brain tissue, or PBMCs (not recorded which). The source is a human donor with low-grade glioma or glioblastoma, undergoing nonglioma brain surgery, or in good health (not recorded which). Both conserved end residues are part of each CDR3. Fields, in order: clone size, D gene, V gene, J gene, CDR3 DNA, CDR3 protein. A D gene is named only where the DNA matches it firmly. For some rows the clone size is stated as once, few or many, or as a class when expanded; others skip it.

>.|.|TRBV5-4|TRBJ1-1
TGTGCCAGCAGGACTTACAGGAATACTGAAGCTTTCTTT
CASRTYRNTEAFF
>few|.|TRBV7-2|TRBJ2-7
TGTGCCAGCAGCTTAGCGGGAGCCTACGAGCAGTACTTC
CASSLAGAYEQYF
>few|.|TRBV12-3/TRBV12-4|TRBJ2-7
TGTGCCAGCAGTCTAGTCGGGTCACCCTCCTACGAGCAGTACTTC
CASSLVGSPSYEQYF
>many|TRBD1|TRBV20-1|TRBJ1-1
TGCAGTGCTAGGGACAGGCGGAACACTGAAGCTTTCTTT
CSARDRRNTEAFF
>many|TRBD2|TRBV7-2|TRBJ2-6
TGTGCCAGCAGCTTTCTAGCGGGAGAAACTGGGGCCAACGTCCTGACTTTC
CASSFLAGETGANVLTF
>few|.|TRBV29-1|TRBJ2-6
TGCAGCGTGTTCCCAGGGTTTGGGGCCAACGTCCTGACTTTC
CSVFPGFGANVLTF
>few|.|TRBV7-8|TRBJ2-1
TGTGCCAGCAGCTTAGGTGGTAGTCAGGATGAGCAGTTCTTC
CASSLGGSQDEQFF
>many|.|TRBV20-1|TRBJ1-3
TGCAGTGCTACAGACCGGGACGCAGGAAACACCATATATTTT
CSATDRDAGNTIYF
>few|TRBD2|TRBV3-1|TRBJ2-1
TGTGCCAGCAGCCAGACTGAGCGGGGTGAGCAGTTCTTC
CASSQTERGEQFF
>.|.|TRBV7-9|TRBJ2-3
TGTGCCAGCAGCTTATTGGATACGCAGAATTTT
CASSLLDTQNF
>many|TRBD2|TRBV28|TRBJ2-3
TGTGCCAGCAGCGTCATTAGCGGGAGAGTGTCAGATACGCAGTATTTT
CASSVISGRVSDTQYF
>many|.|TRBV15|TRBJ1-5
TGTGCCACCAGCAGACGCGACAGGAGTAATCAGCCCCAGCATTTT
CATSRRDRSNQPQHF
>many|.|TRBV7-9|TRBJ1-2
TGTGCCAGCAGCCGTGGACAGCTAGGATATGGCTACACCTTC
CASSRGQLGYGYTF
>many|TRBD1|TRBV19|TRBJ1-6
TGTGCCACCCGATCGACAGGGATAAATTCACCCCTCCACTTT
CATRSTGINSPLHF
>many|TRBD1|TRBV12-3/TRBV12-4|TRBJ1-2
TGTGCCAGCAGACTCCGGGACAGGGTCTCTGGCTACACCTTC
CASRLRDRVSGYTF
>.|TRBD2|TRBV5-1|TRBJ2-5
TGCGCCAGCAGCACCGGACTAGCGGAGACCCAGTACTTC
CASSTGLAETQYF
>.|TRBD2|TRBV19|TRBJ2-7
TGTGCCAGCAATCCCGGGACTAGGTACTACGAGCAGTACTTC
CASNPGTRYYEQYF
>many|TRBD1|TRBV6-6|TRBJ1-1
TGTGCCAGCAGTTACGGGACAGGGAAGCCTGAAGCTTTCTTT
CASSYGTGKPEAFF
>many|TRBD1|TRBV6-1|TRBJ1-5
TGTGCCAGCAGTGCAGGGGGAGATCGATATTTCAATCAGCCCCAGCATTTT
CASSAGGDRYFNQPQHF
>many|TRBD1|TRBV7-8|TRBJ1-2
TGTGCCAGCAGCGTATCCGCCGGGACAGGGCATGGTGGCTACACCTTC
CASSVSAGTGHGGYTF
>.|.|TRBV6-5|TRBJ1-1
TGTGCCAGCACTTACTCGAAGTTTAGGGGAGGGGCTGAAGCTTTCTTT
CASTYSKFRGGAEAFF
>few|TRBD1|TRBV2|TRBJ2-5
TGTGCCAGCAGAATGACAGGGGGCTGGGTAGAGACCCAGTACTTC
CASRMTGGWVETQYF
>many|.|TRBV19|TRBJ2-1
TGTGCCAGTTCGGGCCACAATGAGCAGTTCTTC
CASSGHNEQFF
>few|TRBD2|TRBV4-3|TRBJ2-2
TGCGCCAGCAGCCACGAACTCCCCGGGACTAGCAACACCGGGGAGCTGTTTTTT
CASSHELPGTSNTGELFF
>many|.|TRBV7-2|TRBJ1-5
TGTGCCAGCAGCCCCGCGGGGGCAGGGCAGCCCCAGCATTTT
CASSPAGAGQPQHF
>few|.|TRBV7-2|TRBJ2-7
TGTGCCAGCAGCCCGGTGGGCGGTCCCTACGAGCAGTACTTC
CASSPVGGPYEQYF
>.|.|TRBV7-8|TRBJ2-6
TGTGCCAGCCGTCTTTCTAGCTCTGGGGCCAACGTCCTGACTTTC
CASRLSSSGANVLTF
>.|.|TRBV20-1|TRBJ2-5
TGCAGTTCCCGACTCCGCCAAGAGACCCAGTACTTC
CSSRLRQETQYF
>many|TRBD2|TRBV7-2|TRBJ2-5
TGTGCCAGCAGCACCTATCCACTAGCGGGAGAGAAAGGCGAGACCCAGTACTTC
CASSTYPLAGEKGETQYF
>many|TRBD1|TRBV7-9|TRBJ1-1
TGTGCCAGCAGTTCATCTGGGGGGACAGGGGCTTCTTTCTTT
CASSSSGGTGASFF
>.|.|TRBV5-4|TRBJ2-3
TGTGCCAGCTCTATATCAATGGGTACGCAGTATTTT
CASSISMGTQYF
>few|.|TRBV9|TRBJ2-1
TGTGCCAGCAGCCGCCTCCTACAGGGGAGGAATGAGCAGTTCTTC
CASSRLLQGRNEQFF
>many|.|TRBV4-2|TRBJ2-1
TGTGCCAGCAGCCAAGAGGGGGACACATACAATGAGCAGTTCTTC
CASSQEGDTYNEQFF
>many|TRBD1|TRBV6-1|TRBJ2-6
TGTGCCAGCAGATTCCCCCCGGGACAGGGGTTCCTCGGGGCCAACGTCCTGACTTTC
CASRFPPGQGFLGANVLTF
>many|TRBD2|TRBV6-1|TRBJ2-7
TGTGCCAGCACTTTACTAGCGGGATCCTACGAGCAGTACTTC
CASTLLAGSYEQYF
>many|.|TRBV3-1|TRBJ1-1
TGTGCCAGCAGCCAGCTCGGGACGAACACTGAAGCTTTCTTT
CASSQLGTNTEAFF
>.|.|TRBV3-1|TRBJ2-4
TGTGCCAGCAGCCAAACAGAGTGGAAAAACATTCAGTACTTC
CASSQTEWKNIQYF